A selection of T cell receptor beta chains follows, all from one sample in a study of technical replicates of blood from a few donors. Clones were sequenced by immunoSEQ multiplex PCR, and TCRdb holds only the in-frame ones, with some missing. The top ten hold roughly 0.25% of the sample, which has around 62,000 clones, about 97% seen once. Sequenced sample: T cells isolated from PBMCs. The receptors derive from a human donor in good health. Both conserved end residues are part of each CDR3. The order of the fields is V gene, D gene, clone size, J gene, CDR3 protein, CDR3 DNA. A D gene is named only where the DNA matches it firmly. Clone size is given for some rows only: seen once, a few or many times, or a class if the clone is expanded.

V: TRBV12-5; D: .; size: .; J: TRBJ2-7; CDR3: CASGLVLGADPYEQYF; DNA: TGTGCTAGTGGTTTAGTGCTAGGGGCCGACCCTTACGAGCAGTACTTC
V: TRBV9; D: TRBD2; size: .; J: TRBJ2-5; CDR3: CASSVAGTNQETQYF; DNA: TGTGCCAGCAGCGTAGCGGGGACTAACCAAGAGACCCAGTACTTC
V: TRBV5-8; D: .; size: .; J: TRBJ1-3; CDR3: CASSIGQPGNTIYF; DNA: TGTGCCAGCAGCATAGGACAGCCTGGAAACACCATATATTTT
V: TRBV7-8; D: TRBD1; size: .; J: TRBJ1-1; CDR3: CASSRRGQTMNTEAFF; DNA: TGTGCCAGCAGCCGAAGGGGACAGACAATGAACACTGAAGCTTTCTTT
V: TRBV5-1; D: TRBD2; size: .; J: TRBJ2-1; CDR3: CASSPLAGNEQFF; DNA: TGCGCCAGCAGCCCTCTAGCGGGAAATGAGCAGTTCTTC
V: TRBV30; D: .; size: .; J: TRBJ1-2; CDR3: CAQDKTYGYTF; DNA: TGTGCCCAGGACAAGACCTATGGCTACACCTTC
V: TRBV19; D: .; size: .; J: TRBJ1-2; CDR3: CASSIGTSNYGYTF; DNA: TGTGCCAGTAGTATAGGGACATCGAACTATGGCTACACCTTC
V: TRBV9; D: TRBD2; size: .; J: TRBJ2-5; CDR3: CASSVEAGGAGETQYF; DNA: TGTGCCAGCAGCGTAGAGGCGGGAGGGGCGGGAGAGACCCAGTACTTC
V: TRBV11-3; D: TRBD1; size: .; J: TRBJ2-7; CDR3: CASSLFGTGVEQYF; DNA: TGTGCCAGCAGCTTATTTGGGACAGGGGTCGAGCAGTACTTC
V: TRBV6-1; D: TRBD2; size: .; J: TRBJ2-5; CDR3: CASSRAGAQETQYF; DNA: TGTGCCAGCAGTAGAGCGGGAGCCCAAGAGACCCAGTACTTC
V: TRBV5-6; D: TRBD2; size: .; J: TRBJ2-1; CDR3: CASSLISGGSYNEQFF; DNA: TGTGCCAGCAGCTTGATAAGCGGGGGATCCTACAATGAGCAGTTCTTC
V: TRBV27; D: TRBD2; size: .; J: TRBJ2-7; CDR3: CASSLAGGPYEQYF; DNA: TGTGCCAGCAGTTTAGCGGGAGGACCCTACGAGCAGTACTTC
V: TRBV30; D: .; size: .; J: TRBJ2-1; CDR3: CAWISSYNEQFF; DNA: TGTGCCTGGATTTCGTCCTACAATGAGCAGTTCTTC
V: TRBV29-1; D: TRBD2; size: .; J: TRBJ2-3; CDR3: CSVESREGQDTQYF; DNA: TGCAGCGTTGAATCTCGGGAGGGCCAAGATACGCAGTATTTT
V: TRBV5-4; D: TRBD2; size: .; J: TRBJ2-7; CDR3: CASSAPPWEGVGEQYF; DNA: TGTGCCAGCAGCGCGCCCCCCTGGGAGGGAGTGGGCGAGCAGTACTTC
V: TRBV7-9; D: TRBD1; size: .; J: TRBJ2-1; CDR3: CASSPGQGSYNEQFF; DNA: TGTGCCAGCAGCCCGGGACAGGGATCGTACAATGAGCAGTTCTTC
V: TRBV27; D: .; size: .; J: TRBJ1-2; CDR3: CASSLSTAGTYGYTF; DNA: TGTGCCAGCAGTTTATCAACCGCGGGGACCTATGGCTACACCTTC
V: TRBV14; D: .; size: .; J: TRBJ1-1; CDR3: CASSSSTGTEAFF; DNA: TGTGCCAGCAGCTCCTCGACGGGTACTGAAGCTTTCTTT
V: TRBV6-5; D: .; size: .; J: TRBJ2-7; CDR3: CASSYSRDSYEQYF; DNA: TGTGCCAGCAGTTACTCGAGGGATTCTTACGAGCAGTACTTC
V: TRBV15; D: .; size: .; J: TRBJ2-1; CDR3: CATSPLRTGTYNEQFF; DNA: TGTGCCACCAGTCCCCTTAGGACTGGGACCTACAATGAGCAGTTCTTC
V: TRBV4-3; D: TRBD2; size: .; J: TRBJ2-1; CDR3: CASSQVSGAYNEQFF; DNA: TGCGCCAGCAGCCAAGTTAGCGGGGCCTACAATGAGCAGTTCTTC
V: TRBV4-2; D: TRBD2; size: .; J: TRBJ2-7; CDR3: CASSQDKWDYSQYF; DNA: TGTGCCAGCAGCCAAGATAAGTGGGACTACTCTCAGTACTTC
V: TRBV5-8; D: .; size: .; J: TRBJ2-7; CDR3: CASSLGSPWEQYF; DNA: TGTGCCAGCAGCTTGGGGAGCCCCTGGGAGCAGTACTTC
V: TRBV11-3; D: .; size: .; J: TRBJ2-7; CDR3: CASSLGGWGGLEQYF; DNA: TGTGCCAGCAGCTTAGGTGGCTGGGGAGGACTCGAGCAGTACTTC
V: TRBV6-5; D: .; size: once; J: TRBJ2-7; CDR3: CASSYSVSSYEQYF; DNA: TGTGCCAGCAGTTACTCGGTTAGCTCCTACGAGCAGTACTTC
V: TRBV7-2; D: .; size: .; J: TRBJ1-2; CDR3: CASYGVYGYTF; DNA: TGTGCCAGCTACGGAGTGTATGGCTACACCTTC
V: TRBV5-1; D: .; size: .; J: TRBJ2-7; CDR3: CASSLLTLGYEQYF; DNA: TGCGCCAGCAGCTTATTGACTCTGGGTTACGAGCAGTACTTC
V: TRBV30; D: .; size: .; J: TRBJ2-5; CDR3: CAWYTGTPFQETQYF; DNA: TGTGCCTGGTATACCGGGACACCTTTCCAAGAGACCCAGTACTTC
V: TRBV6-6; D: TRBD1; size: .; J: TRBJ1-5; CDR3: CASTTGTGLNQPQHF; DNA: TGTGCCAGCACCACCGGGACAGGACTCAATCAGCCCCAGCATTTT
V: TRBV5-4; D: TRBD2; size: .; J: TRBJ2-7; CDR3: CASSFGGGRNEQYF; DNA: TGTGCCAGCAGCTTCGGGGGAGGGCGGAACGAGCAGTACTTC
V: TRBV9; D: TRBD1; size: .; J: TRBJ1-2; CDR3: CASSLGQGVGYTF; DNA: TGTGCCAGCAGTCTTGGACAGGGCGTGGGCTACACCTTC
V: TRBV6-1; D: .; size: .; J: TRBJ2-7; CDR3: CASSEDQGPWRGQYF; DNA: TGTGCCAGCAGTGAAGACCAGGGACCTTGGAGGGGGCAGTACTTC
V: TRBV4-1; D: .; size: .; J: TRBJ1-1; CDR3: CASSHGGLNAFF; DNA: TGCGCCAGCAGCCACGGTGGACTAAATGCTTTCTTT
V: TRBV27; D: .; size: .; J: TRBJ1-1; CDR3: CASSLQVRTEAFF; DNA: TGTGCCAGCAGTTTACAGGTTAGGACTGAAGCTTTCTTT
V: TRBV30; D: .; size: .; J: TRBJ2-1; CDR3: CAWKEYNEQFF; DNA: TGTGCCTGGAAAGAGTACAATGAGCAGTTCTTC
V: TRBV6-6; D: .; size: .; J: TRBJ1-5; CDR3: CASTSGGNQPQHF; DNA: TGTGCCAGCACCTCGGGCGGGAATCAGCCCCAGCATTTT
V: TRBV25-1; D: .; size: .; J: TRBJ1-5; CDR3: CASSGRERNQPQHF; DNA: TGTGCCAGCAGTGGCAGGGAAAGGAATCAGCCCCAGCATTTT
V: TRBV28; D: TRBD1; size: .; J: TRBJ1-1; CDR3: CAGGDRRNTEAFF; DNA: TGTGCCGGGGGGGACAGGAGGAACACTGAAGCTTTCTTT
V: TRBV2; D: .; size: .; J: TRBJ2-3; CDR3: CASSELLRTDTQYF; DNA: TGTGCCAGCAGTGAACTACTCCGCACAGATACGCAGTATTTT
V: TRBV11-2; D: .; size: once; J: TRBJ2-7; CDR3: CASSLDILASEQYF; DNA: TGTGCCAGCAGCTTAGATATACTAGCCTCTGAGCAGTACTTC
V: TRBV9; D: TRBD1; size: once; J: TRBJ2-1; CDR3: CASSVDRTGVYNEQFF; DNA: TGTGCCAGCAGCGTAGATCGGACAGGGGTCTACAATGAGCAGTTCTTC
V: TRBV27; D: .; size: .; J: TRBJ2-7; CDR3: CASAQQGVGYEQYF; DNA: TGTGCCAGCGCACAACAGGGAGTCGGCTACGAGCAGTACTTC
V: TRBV9; D: TRBD2; size: once; J: TRBJ2-7; CDR3: CASSDGEGPSGEYEQYF; DNA: TGTGCCAGCAGCGATGGGGAGGGACCCTCAGGCGAGTACGAGCAGTACTTC